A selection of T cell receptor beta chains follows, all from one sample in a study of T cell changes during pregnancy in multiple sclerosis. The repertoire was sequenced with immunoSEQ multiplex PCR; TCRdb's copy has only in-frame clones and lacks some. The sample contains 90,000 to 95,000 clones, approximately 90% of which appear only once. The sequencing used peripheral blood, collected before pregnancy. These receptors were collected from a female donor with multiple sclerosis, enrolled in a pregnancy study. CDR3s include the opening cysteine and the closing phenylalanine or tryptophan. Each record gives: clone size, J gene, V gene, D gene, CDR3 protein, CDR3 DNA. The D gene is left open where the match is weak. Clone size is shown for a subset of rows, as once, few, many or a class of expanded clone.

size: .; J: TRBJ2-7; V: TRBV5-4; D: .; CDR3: CASSLAAAIYEQYF; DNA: TGTGCCAGCAGCCTCGCGGCCGCTATCTACGAGCAGTACTTC
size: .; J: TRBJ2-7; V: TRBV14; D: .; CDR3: CASSQEQGGWYEQYF; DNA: TGTGCCAGCAGCCAAGAACAGGGCGGGTGGTACGAGCAGTACTTC
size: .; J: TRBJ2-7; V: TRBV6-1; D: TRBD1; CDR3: CASSEATGGVGEQYF; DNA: TGTGCCAGCAGTGAAGCGACAGGGGGCGTGGGGGAGCAGTACTTC
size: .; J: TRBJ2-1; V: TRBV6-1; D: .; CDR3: CASRAAASNEQFF; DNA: TGTGCCAGCAGGGCAGCGGCATCCAATGAGCAGTTCTTC
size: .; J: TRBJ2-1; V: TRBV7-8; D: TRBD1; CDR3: CASSQTLMDREEQFF; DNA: TGTGCCAGCAGCCAAACCTTGATGGACAGGGAGGAGCAGTTCTTC
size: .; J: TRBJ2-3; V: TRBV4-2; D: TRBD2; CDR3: CASSHGLAGGAADTQYF; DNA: TGTGCCAGCAGCCATGGACTAGCGGGGGGGGCGGCAGATACGCAGTATTTT
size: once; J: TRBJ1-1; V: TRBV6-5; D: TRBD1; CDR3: CASSSHRGGRAEAFF; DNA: TGTGCCAGCAGTTCCCACAGGGGAGGTAGAGCTGAAGCTTTCTTT
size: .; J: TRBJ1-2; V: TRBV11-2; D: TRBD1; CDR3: CASTSGGPIPNYGYTF; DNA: TGTGCCAGCACCTCAGGGGGCCCGATTCCGAACTATGGCTACACCTTC
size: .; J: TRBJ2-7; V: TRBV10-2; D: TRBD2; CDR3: CASREILAGVREQYF; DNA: TGCGCCAGCAGGGAGATTCTAGCGGGAGTAAGGGAGCAGTACTTC
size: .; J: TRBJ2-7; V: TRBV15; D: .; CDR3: CATSRDYVSSYEQYF; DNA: TGTGCCACCAGCAGAGATTATGTCAGCTCCTACGAGCAGTACTTC